Listed below are T cell receptor beta chains from one sample, sequenced in a study of identical twins. TCRdb used MiXCR to reprocess the 5' RACE reads, holding one entry per CDR3 protein. The sample yields some 760,000 distinct CDR3 sequences, over 15% seen once. The sample was also linked to a second study, of T cells expressing NK-cell markers.

Input material: PBMCs. The receptors were gathered from a woman aged 18-29 years in good health. CDR3s include the opening cysteine and the closing phenylalanine or tryptophan. A D gene is named only where the DNA matches it firmly. A clone size is listed for some rows: how often the clone was seen (once, few, many), or a class if it is expanded.

TRBD2 | NA | TRBJ2-3 | TRBV2 | TGTGCCGTCGCCGGGACTAGCTTCACAGATACGCAGTATTTT | CAVAGTSFTDTQYF
NA | NA | TRBJ2-7 | TRBV5-5 | TGTGCCAGCTTTGACAGGCCCTCGTTGTACGAGCAGTACTTC | CASFDRPSLYEQYF
TRBD2 | NA | TRBJ2-7 | TRBV20-1 | TGCAGTGCTAGTCTGGGGACTAGTTCCTTTCTCGAGCAGTACTTC | CSASLGTSSFLEQYF
NA | NA | TRBJ1-2 | TRBV7-9 | TGTGCCAGCAGCTTAGCGGGGGACGACTTAATTGGCTACACCTTC | CASSLAGDDLIGYTF
NA | NA | TRBJ2-2 | TRBV5-1 | TGCGCCAGTCGCGGGACCGAGAACACCGGGGAGCTGTTTTTT | CASRGTENTGELFF
TRBD2 | few | TRBJ2-1 | TRBV6-5 | TGTGCCAGCAGTTATTGGCAGGGAGGGTCCAATGAGCAGTTCTTC | CASSYWQGGSNEQFF
TRBD2 | few | TRBJ2-1 | TRBV20-1 | TGCAGTGCTATAAGAACGGGGGGGAATGAGCAGTTCTTC | CSAIRTGGNEQFF
NA | many | TRBJ1-2 | TRBV12-3/TRBV12-4 | TGTGCCAGCAGTTCAGAAGGGTATGGCTACACCTTC | CASSSEGYGYTF
NA | NA | TRBJ1-6 | TRBV6-5 | TGTGCCAGCAGTTACAATAATTCACCCCTCCACTTT | CASSYNNSPLHF
NA | few | TRBJ2-5 | TRBV11-3 | TGTGCCAGCTCCCAGCAGGGCGCTTTCTCTTCGGAGACCCAGTACTTC | CASSQQGAFSSETQYF
TRBD2 | few | TRBJ2-3 | TRBV20-1 | TGCAGTGCTTTTTTAGCGGGTGTGATTGCAGATACGCAGTATTTT | CSAFLAGVIADTQYF
TRBD2 | few | TRBJ2-5 | TRBV29-1 | TGCAGCGTTGAAGGGGGACTAGCGGGTTCTACTTGGGGGGACCAAGAGACCCAGTACTTC | CSVEGGLAGSTWGDQETQYF
NA | NA | TRBJ1-2 | TRBV7-2 | TGTGCCAGCAGCCAAAGTACAGGGCAGGGTGGCTACACCTTC | CASSQSTGQGGYTF
TRBD2 | NA | TRBJ2-3 | TRBV9 | TGTGCCAGCAGCCTGACTAGCGCGATCACAGATACGCAGTATTTT | CASSLTSAITDTQYF
TRBD2 | many | TRBJ2-1 | TRBV6-1 | TGTGCCAGCAGCCCCTCCGGGGGGGGGTACAATGAGCAGTTCTTC | CASSPSGGGYNEQFF
NA | NA | TRBJ2-7 | TRBV6-5 | TGTGCCAGCAGTTACCCTCCCTACGAGCAGTACTTC | CASSYPPYEQYF
NA | few | TRBJ1-1 | TRBV14 | TGTGCCAGCAGCGAACTCATAGCAGGGAACACTGAAGCTTTCTTT | CASSELIAGNTEAFF
TRBD1 | many | TRBJ2-7 | TRBV6-1 | TGTGCCAGCAGTCGGACAGGAGGCTCCTACGAGCAGTACTTC | CASSRTGGSYEQYF
NA | few | TRBJ2-1 | TRBV13 | TGTGCCAGCAGCTTAGTTTTTGAGGAACCTTACAATGAGCAGTTCTTC | CASSLVFEEPYNEQFF
TRBD1 | many | TRBJ1-1 | TRBV24-1 | TGTGCCACCAGTGAACGACAGGGGCCGGCTTTCTTT | CATSERQGPAFF
NA | few | TRBJ2-7 | TRBV20-1 | TGCAGTGCGAAAAGGGACCGCGGATACGAGCAGTACTTC | CSAKRDRGYEQYF
TRBD2 | few | TRBJ2-1 | TRBV28 | TGTGCCAGCAGTTCGCCTACTAGCGGGAGGGGTTATGAGCAGTTCTTC | CASSSPTSGRGYEQFF
NA | NA | TRBJ2-3 | TRBV10-3 | TGTGCCATCACCGTGGGGTCTAGCACAGATACGCAGTATTTT | CAITVGSSTDTQYF
TRBD1 | few | TRBJ2-1 | TRBV11-2 | TGTGCCAGCAGCTTAGAGTTAGGGGGCCTCAATGAGCAGTTCTTC | CASSLELGGLNEQFF
TRBD1 | NA | TRBJ2-6 | TRBV6-1 | TGTGCCAGCAGTGCCGAAGGGGACAGGGGGACTTCTGGGGCCAACGTCCTGACTTTC | CASSAEGDRGTSGANVLTF
NA | NA | TRBJ2-2 | TRBV20-1 | TGCAGTGCTAGAGGCCTCACCGGGGAGCTGTTTTTT | CSARGLTGELFF
TRBD2 | NA | TRBJ2-1 | TRBV4-3 | TGCGCCAGCAGCCTCGGAACAGCGGGAGCGCCGGAGGGGCAGTTCTTC | CASSLGTAGAPEGQFF
NA | NA | TRBJ2-1 | TRBV5-1 | TGCGCCAGCAGCTTGAGGAGCAGTAAAGACAATGAGCAGTTCTTC | CASSLRSSKDNEQFF
NA | few | TRBJ1-1 | TRBV20-1 | TGCAGTGCTTGGGGGTTGAATACTGAAGCTTTCTTT | CSAWGLNTEAFF
TRBD1 | few | TRBJ2-7 | TRBV2 | TGTGCCAGCCTTGGGACAGGGCCTCCCGAGCAGTACTTC | CASLGTGPPEQYF
NA | few | TRBJ1-5 | TRBV5-5 | TGTGCCAGCAGCTTGGAAGGGGTGGTCAATCAGCCCCAGCATTTT | CASSLEGVVNQPQHF
NA | NA | TRBJ2-1 | TRBV7-9 | TGTGCCAGCAGCCGTGGAGGGGGGGAAAGTTTCGAGCAGTTCTTC | CASSRGGGESFEQFF
TRBD1 | NA | TRBJ2-7 | TRBV18 | TGTGCCAGCTCAGAGACGGACAGGACCTACGAGCAGTACTTC | CASSETDRTYEQYF
TRBD2 | NA | TRBJ2-1 | TRBV12-3/TRBV12-4 | TGTGCCAGCAGTTTAGGGGGACTATCGGAGCAGTTCTTC | CASSLGGLSEQFF
TRBD2 | few | TRBJ2-5 | TRBV6-2/TRBV6-3 | TGTGCCAGCAGAAAATGGGAGGGAGGCTTCCAAGAGACCCAGTACTTC | CASRKWEGGFQETQYF
NA | NA | TRBJ2-7 | TRBV20-1 | TGCAGTGCTTCCCGGGACACTATATCCTACGAGCAGTACTTC | CSASRDTISYEQYF
NA | NA | TRBJ2-7 | TRBV28 | TGTGCCACTCTCTCGGACGCCTACGAGCAGTACTTC | CATLSDAYEQYF
NA | NA | TRBJ2-5 | TRBV4-2 | TGTGCCAGCAGCTCAAAGACTCAAGAGACCCAGTACTTC | CASSSKTQETQYF
NA | few | TRBJ2-1 | TRBV13 | TGTGCCAGCAGCTCGGGTGGAACCTACAATGAGCAGTTCTTC | CASSSGGTYNEQFF
NA | NA | TRBJ2-7 | TRBV20-1 | TGCAGTGCTAGACCGGGGACGCTGAGCTCCTACGAGCAGTACTTC | CSARPGTLSSYEQYF
TRBD2 | few | TRBJ2-5 | TRBV20-1 | TGCAGTGCTAGACTAGCGGGAGTCCGGGAGACCCAGTACTTC | CSARLAGVRETQYF